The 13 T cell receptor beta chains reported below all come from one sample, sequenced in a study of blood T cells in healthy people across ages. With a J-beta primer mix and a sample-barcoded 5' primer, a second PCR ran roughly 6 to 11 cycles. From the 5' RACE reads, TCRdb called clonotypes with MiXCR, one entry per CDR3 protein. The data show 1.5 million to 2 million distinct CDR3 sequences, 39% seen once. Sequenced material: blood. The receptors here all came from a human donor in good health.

The CDR3 sequence: CASSSRQGARETQYF. The CDR3 nucleotides read TGTGCCAGCAGTTCCAGACAGGGGGCGAGGGAGACCCAGTACTTC. The V gene is TRBV6-2 or TRBV6-3, the J gene TRBJ2-5, with 10 bases matching TRBD1. Per the germline V gene, CDR1 is MNHEY and CDR2 is SVGEGT. The CDR3 consists of 15 residues. Trimming took 4 bases from V and 5 from J; bases not matched to a gene: 7.

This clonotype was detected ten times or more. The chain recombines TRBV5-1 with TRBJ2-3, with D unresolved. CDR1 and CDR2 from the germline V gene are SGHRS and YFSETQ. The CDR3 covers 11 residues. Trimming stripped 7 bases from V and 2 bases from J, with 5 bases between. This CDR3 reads CASGVTDTQYF. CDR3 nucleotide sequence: TGCGCCAGCGGAGTCACAGATACGCAGTATTTT. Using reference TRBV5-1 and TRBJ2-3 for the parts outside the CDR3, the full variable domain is KAGVTQTPRYLIKTRGQQVTLSCSPISGHRSVSWYQQTPGQGLQFLFEYFSETQRNKGNFPGRFSGRQFSNSRSEMNVSTLELGDSALYLCASGVTDTQYFGPGTRLTVL.

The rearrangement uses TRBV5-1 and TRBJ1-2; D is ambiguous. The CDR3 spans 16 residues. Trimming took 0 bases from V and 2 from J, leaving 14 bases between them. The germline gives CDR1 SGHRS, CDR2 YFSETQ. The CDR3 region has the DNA TGCGCCAGCAGCTTGGGGGCCCCATCGGTCAACTATGGCTACACCTTC. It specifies CASSLGAPSVNYGYTF. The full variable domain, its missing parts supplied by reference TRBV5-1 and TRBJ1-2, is KAGVTQTPRYLIKTRGQQVTLSCSPISGHRSVSWYQQTPGQGLQFLFEYFSETQRNKGNFPGRFSGRQFSNSRSEMNVSTLELGDSALYLCASSLGAPSVNYGYTFGSGTRLTVV.

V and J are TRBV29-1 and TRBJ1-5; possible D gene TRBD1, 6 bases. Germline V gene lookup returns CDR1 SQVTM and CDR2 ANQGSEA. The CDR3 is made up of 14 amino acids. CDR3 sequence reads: CRSCSRGSNQPQHF. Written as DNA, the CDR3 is TGCCGAAGTTGTAGTAGGGGGAGCAATCAGCCCCAGCATTTT.

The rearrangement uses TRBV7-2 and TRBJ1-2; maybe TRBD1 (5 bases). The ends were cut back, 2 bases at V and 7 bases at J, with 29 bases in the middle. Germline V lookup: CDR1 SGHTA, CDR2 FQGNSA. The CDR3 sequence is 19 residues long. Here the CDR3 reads CASSLRKAQGLYSLGGYTF. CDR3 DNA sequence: TGTGCCAGCAGCTTAAGGAAGGCCCAGGGTCTCTATTCATTGGGTGGCTACACCTTC. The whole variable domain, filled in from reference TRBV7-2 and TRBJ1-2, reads GAGVSQSPSNKVTEKGKDVELRCDPISGHTALYWYRQSLGQGLEFLIYFQGNSAPDKSGLPSDRFSAERTGGSVSTLTIQRTQQEDSAVYLCASSLRKAQGLYSLGGYTFGSGTRLTVV.

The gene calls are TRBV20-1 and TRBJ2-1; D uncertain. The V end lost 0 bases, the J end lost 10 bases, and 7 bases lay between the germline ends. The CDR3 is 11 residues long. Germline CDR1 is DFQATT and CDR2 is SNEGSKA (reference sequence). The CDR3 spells CSARDRAEQFF. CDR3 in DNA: TGCAGTGCTAGAGATCGGGCAGAGCAGTTCTTC.

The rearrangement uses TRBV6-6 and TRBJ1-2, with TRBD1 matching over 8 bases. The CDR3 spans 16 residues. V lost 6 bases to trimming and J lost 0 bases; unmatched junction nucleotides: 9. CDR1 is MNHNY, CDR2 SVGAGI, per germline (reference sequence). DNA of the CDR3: TGTGCCAGCAGGACCGGGACAGGTGCCACTAACTATGGCTACACCTTC. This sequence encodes CASRTGTGATNYGYTF.

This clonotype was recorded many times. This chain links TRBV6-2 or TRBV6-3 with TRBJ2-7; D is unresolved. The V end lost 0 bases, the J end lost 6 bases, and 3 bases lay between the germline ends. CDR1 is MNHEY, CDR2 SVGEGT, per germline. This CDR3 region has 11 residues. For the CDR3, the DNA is TGTGCCAGCAGTTACTCGACCGAGCAGTACTTC. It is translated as CASSYSTEQYF.

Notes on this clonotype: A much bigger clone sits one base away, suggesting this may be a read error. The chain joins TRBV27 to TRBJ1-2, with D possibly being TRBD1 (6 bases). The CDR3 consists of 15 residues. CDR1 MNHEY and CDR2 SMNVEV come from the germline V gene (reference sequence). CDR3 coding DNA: TGTGCCAGCAGTTCTTTAAAAGGGGGGGACTATGGCTGCACCTTC. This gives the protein CASSSLKGGDYGCTF.

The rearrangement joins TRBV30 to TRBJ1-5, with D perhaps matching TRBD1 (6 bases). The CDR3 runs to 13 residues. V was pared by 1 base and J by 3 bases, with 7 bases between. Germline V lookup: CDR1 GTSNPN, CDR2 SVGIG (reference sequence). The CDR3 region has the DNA TGTGCCTGGAGTGGGACAGACAATCAGCCCCAGCATTTT. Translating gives CAWSGTDNQPQHF.

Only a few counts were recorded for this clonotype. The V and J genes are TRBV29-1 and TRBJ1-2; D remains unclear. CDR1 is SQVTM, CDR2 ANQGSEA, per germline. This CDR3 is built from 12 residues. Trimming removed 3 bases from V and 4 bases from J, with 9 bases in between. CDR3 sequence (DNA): TGCAGCGTTGAGATGGGAGTCTATGGCTACACCTTC. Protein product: CSVEMGVYGYTF.

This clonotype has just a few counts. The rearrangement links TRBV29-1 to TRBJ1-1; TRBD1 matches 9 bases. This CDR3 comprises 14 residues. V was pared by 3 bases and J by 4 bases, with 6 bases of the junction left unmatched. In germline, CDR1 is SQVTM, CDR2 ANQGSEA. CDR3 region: CSVDQTGGGTEAFF. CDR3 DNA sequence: TGCAGCGTTGACCAGACAGGGGGAGGCACTGAAGCTTTCTTT.

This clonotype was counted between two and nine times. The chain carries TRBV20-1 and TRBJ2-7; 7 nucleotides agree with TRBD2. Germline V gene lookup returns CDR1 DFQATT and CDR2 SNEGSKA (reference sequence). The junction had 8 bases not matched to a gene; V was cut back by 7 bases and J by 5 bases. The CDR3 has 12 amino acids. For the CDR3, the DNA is TGCAGTGGGGGGGGAGAGGTCCACGAGCAGTACTTC. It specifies CSGGGEVHEQYF.